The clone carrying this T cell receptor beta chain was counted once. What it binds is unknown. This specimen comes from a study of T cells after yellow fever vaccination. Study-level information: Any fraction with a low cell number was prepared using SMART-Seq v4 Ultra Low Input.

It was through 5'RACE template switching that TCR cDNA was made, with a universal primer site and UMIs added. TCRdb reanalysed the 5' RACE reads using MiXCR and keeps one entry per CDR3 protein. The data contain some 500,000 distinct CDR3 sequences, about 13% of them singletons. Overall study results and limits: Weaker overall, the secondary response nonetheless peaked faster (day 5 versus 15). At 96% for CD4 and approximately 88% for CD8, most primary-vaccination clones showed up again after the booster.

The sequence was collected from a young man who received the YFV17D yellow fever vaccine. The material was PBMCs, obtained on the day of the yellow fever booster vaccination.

CDR3 nucleotides: TGTGCCAGCAGTGCGACAGGGGGCCACTTGGAGACCCAGTACTTC. This encodes CASSATGGHLETQYF. This rearrangement joins TRBV6-1 to TRBJ2-5; 10 bases align to TRBD1. With V trimmed by 4 bases and J by 5 bases, 7 bases remained unmatched. Germline loops: CDR1 MNHNS, CDR2 SASEGT. The CDR3 extends over 15 amino acids.